This TCR beta chain was recovered during a study of technical replicates of blood from a handful of donors. Here immunoSEQ multiplex PCR was the method, and the copy in TCRdb shows in-frame clones only, minus some. The sample shows 12,000 or so clones, about 91% of them seen only once. CDR1 SQVTM and CDR2 ANQGSEA come from the germline V gene. The CDR3 totals 13 residues. V lost 7 bases and J lost 4; bases outside the gene matches: 5. This receptor was taken from a human donor in good health. The source material was PBMCs. This chain uses TRBV29-1 with TRBJ2-1; 9 nucleotides align to TRBD1. CDR3 in DNA: TGCAGCGGCGGACAGGGGTGGTACAATGAGCAGTTCTTC. Protein sequence: CSGGQGWYNEQFF.